This TCR beta chain was captured by sequencing in a study of T-cell reconstitution after alpha-beta-depleted transplantation in children. As concerns this clonotype: Its antigen is unknown.

V lost 3 bases and J lost 0, with 12 bases in between. Germline CDR1 reads SGHVS; CDR2 reads FQNEAQ. The CDR3 covers 16 residues. Preparation of the TCRbeta library was carried out with unique molecular identifiers. From the PCR reads, TCRdb called clonotypes with MiXCR, one entry per CDR3 protein. The sample has 200,000 to 250,000 distinct CDR3 sequences, 7% to 9% seen once. Study results and limitations: Diversity and T-cell counts at one year after transplant derived mostly from new T cells.

The source material was PBMCs, mostly from graft donor cells, sampled 360 days after TCRalphabeta/CD19-depleted stem cell transplant. The gene calls are TRBV7-8 and TRBJ2-1; a weak D match, TRBD1 (5 bases). This clonotype was sampled from a male patient aged 2 to 10 who had a stem cell transplant for acute myeloid leukemia, so the T cells may come from the graft donor. The DNA of the CDR3 is TGTGCCAGCAGCTTCCCCCAAAGGGGCTCCTACAATGAGCAGTTCTTC. Its protein product is CASSFPQRGSYNEQFF.